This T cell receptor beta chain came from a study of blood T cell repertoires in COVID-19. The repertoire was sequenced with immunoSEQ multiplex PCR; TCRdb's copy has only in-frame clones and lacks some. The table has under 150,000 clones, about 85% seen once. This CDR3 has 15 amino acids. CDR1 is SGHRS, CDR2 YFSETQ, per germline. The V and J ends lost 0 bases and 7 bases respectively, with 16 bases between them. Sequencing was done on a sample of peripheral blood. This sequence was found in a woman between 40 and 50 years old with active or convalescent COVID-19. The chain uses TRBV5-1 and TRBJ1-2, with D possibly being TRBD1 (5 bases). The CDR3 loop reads CASSLASGGLRGYTF. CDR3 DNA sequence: TGCGCCAGCAGCTTGGCCAGCGGGGGACTGCGTGGCTACACCTTC.